Listed below are T cell receptor beta chains from one sample, sequenced in a study of beta chain features in type 1 diabetes. Sequencing used immunoSEQ multiplex PCR; TCRdb keeps in-frame clones, though not all of them. This sample has approximately 600,000 clones, with 9.5% to 15% found just once. The sequenced material came from naive CD4+ T cells from blood. Every receptor here comes from a young man with type 1 diabetes. The CDR3 runs from the conserved cysteine through the conserved F or W. Each record gives: CDR3 DNA, CDR3 protein, D gene, V gene, clone size, J gene, CDR3 length. The D gene is left open where the match is weak. Not every row has a clone size; where given, it reads once, few, many or a size class.

TGTGCCAGCAGCTTAGGGACCACTGGCTTGGGGGATACGCAGTATTTT CASSLGTTGLGDTQYF . TRBV7-2 . TRBJ2-3 16
TGTGCCAGCAGTTTCTACGGGACAGCGAACACCGGGGAGCTGTTTTTT CASSFYGTANTGELFF TRBD1 TRBV27 . TRBJ2-2 16
TGTGCCAGCAGCCAATTGGGACTAGCGGGGGACCAGGAGACCCAGTACTTC CASSQLGLAGDQETQYF TRBD2 TRBV4-2 . TRBJ2-5 17
TGCAGCGCTTATGACAGGGGGCAAGGAGAGCAGTTCTTC CSAYDRGQGEQFF TRBD1 TRBV29-1 few TRBJ2-1 13
TGTGCCAGCAGTGAAAGGGGGGATCAGCCCCAGCATTTT CASSERGDQPQHF . TRBV27 . TRBJ1-5 13
TGTGCCAGTAGGACACACAGCTCCTACAATGAGCAGTTCTTC CASRTHSSYNEQFF . TRBV28 . TRBJ2-1 14
TGTGCCAGCAGTTACGACGGCTACGAGCAGTACTTC CASSYDGYEQYF . TRBV6-7 few TRBJ2-7 12
TGTGCCAGCAACGATGGCGGGGGGGCCGGAGATACGCAGTATTTT CASNDGGGAGDTQYF TRBD2 TRBV7-8 few TRBJ2-3 15
TGTGCCAGCAGCTTGTGGCGAGAGACCCAGTACTTC CASSLWRETQYF . TRBV5-6 . TRBJ2-5 12
TGTGCCAGCAGTTTATCGACAGGAGCTGGGGCCAACGTCCTGACTTTC CASSLSTGAGANVLTF . TRBV27 . TRBJ2-6 16
TGTGCCAGCAGTGAATCATCGGGGGGCAAGTACGAGCAGTACTTC CASSESSGGKYEQYF . TRBV25-1 . TRBJ2-7 15
TGCGCCAGCAGCCAAGATCTGACAGCCAATGAGCAGTTCTTC CASSQDLTANEQFF . TRBV4-3 few TRBJ2-1 14
TGTGCCAGCAGCTCTCAGGGCCATAGCAATCAGCCCCAGCATTTT CASSSQGHSNQPQHF . TRBV7-9 . TRBJ1-5 15
TGCGCCAGCAGCTTGGGAACTGACACCGACCCGTTCTTC CASSLGTDTDPFF . TRBV5-1 . TRBJ2-1 13
TGTGCCTGGAGGACAACTAATGAAAAACTGTTTTTT CAWRTTNEKLFF . TRBV30 . TRBJ1-4 12
TGCGCCAGCACCCAATATGGGGGCTCGGGAGTTGAAAAACTGTTTTTT CASTQYGGSGVEKLFF . TRBV5-1 few TRBJ1-4 16
TGCGCCAGCAGCTTTATAGTGACAGGGACCAGCTCCTACAATGAGCAGTTCTTC CASSFIVTGTSSYNEQFF TRBD1 TRBV5-1 few TRBJ2-1 18
TGCGCCAGCAGCGCGGGACAGATCCAAGAGACCCAGTACTTC CASSAGQIQETQYF . TRBV5-1 few TRBJ2-5 14
TGTGCCAGCAGCTCGTACCGGACCGGGAACTCTGGGGCCAACGTCCTGACTTTC CASSSYRTGNSGANVLTF . TRBV7-2 . TRBJ2-6 18
TGTGCCAGCAGCGTAGGCTTCGGCGGGGGTGCAGATACGCAGTATTTT CASSVGFGGGADTQYF TRBD2 TRBV9 few TRBJ2-3 16
TGTGCCAGCAGTCCCCCTGGTAATCAGCCCCAGCATTTT CASSPPGNQPQHF . TRBV28 few TRBJ1-5 13
TGCAGTGCTAGAAAGGGCGATACGCAGTATTTT CSARKGDTQYF . TRBV20-1 . TRBJ2-3 11
TGTGCTAGTGCCCCGGGGACTACCACCGGGGAGCTGTTTTTT CASAPGTTTGELFF TRBD2 TRBV12-5 . TRBJ2-2 14
TGTGCCAGCAGTGTAGGGGACAGGGAGAATCAGCCCCAGCATTTT CASSVGDRENQPQHF TRBD1 TRBV25-1 . TRBJ1-5 15
TGCGCCAGTTTACCGGGACAGGGATACAATGAGCAGTTCTTC CASLPGQGYNEQFF TRBD1 TRBV5-1 . TRBJ2-1 14
TGTGCCAGCGGCCCCTGGAGCTCTGGAAACACCATATATTTT CASGPWSSGNTIYF . TRBV5-6 few TRBJ1-3 14
TGTGCCAGCAGGGGGGAGGGTTACGAGCAGTACTTC CASRGEGYEQYF TRBD2 TRBV2 . TRBJ2-7 12
TGTGCCATCAGTGCGGCAACAGGTCCCAATTCACCCCTCCACTTT CAISAATGPNSPLHF . TRBV10-3 few TRBJ1-6 15
TGTGCCAGCTCACCGGGACACTCTCGAAATCAGCCCCAGCATTTT CASSPGHSRNQPQHF . TRBV18 . TRBJ1-5 15
TGCGCCAGCAGCTTGGTCCCCGCTAGAAGTGAAAAACTGTTTTTT CASSLVPARSEKLFF . TRBV5-1 . TRBJ1-4 15
TGTGCCAGCTCACCACTTACGGGAGCAGTCGGCACTGAAGCTTTCTTT CASSPLTGAVGTEAFF . TRBV18 few TRBJ1-1 16
TGTGCCAGCAGCCAAGAAGGCAGCCTTTATGGCTACACCTTC CASSQEGSLYGYTF . TRBV4-2 few TRBJ1-2 14
TGTGCCAGCAGTGAAGGGACAGGGACCATCTACGAGCAGTACTTC CASSEGTGTIYEQYF TRBD1 TRBV25-1 . TRBJ2-7 15
TGCGCCAGCAGCCAAGATTGGGCGGGGGGCTACAATGAGCAGTTCTTC CASSQDWAGGYNEQFF TRBD2 TRBV4-1 few TRBJ2-1 16
TGCAGTGCTATCTCGGAAGTCCAGTACTTC CSAISEVQYF . TRBV20-1 . TRBJ2-5 10
TGTGCCAGCAGTCGGCGGAGGGTTGGAACAAATGAAAAACTGTTTTTT CASSRRRVGTNEKLFF . TRBV25-1 few TRBJ1-4 16
TGTGCCAGCAGAAAGGGGTTCGGTAATCAGCCCCAGCATTTT CASRKGFGNQPQHF . TRBV6-6 . TRBJ1-5 14
TGTGCCAGCAGTTTAAGGGGCAAGTATGGCTACACCTTC CASSLRGKYGYTF . TRBV28 many TRBJ1-2 13
TGTGCCAGCAGCTTGGGACAGGGAGACACCGGGGAGCTGTTTTTT CASSLGQGDTGELFF TRBD1 TRBV7-3 few TRBJ2-2 15
TGTGCCAGCAGCCGGATCGTAGTTAAGCAGTTCTTC CASSRIVVKQFF . TRBV13 few TRBJ2-1 12
TGTGCCAGCAGCCAAGATCCCCCTTCCGTCGAGCAGTACTTC CASSQDPPSVEQYF . TRBV4-2 few TRBJ2-7 14
TGTGCCAGCAGCCCCCCTAGGGGGGAGCAGTACTTC CASSPPRGEQYF . TRBV7-9 few TRBJ2-7 12
TGTGCCAGCAGCCGGGGGCCAGATGGCTACACCTTC CASSRGPDGYTF . TRBV9 . TRBJ1-2 12
TGTGCCAGCAGTTACACTCAGACAGCCTACGAGCAGTACTTC CASSYTQTAYEQYF . TRBV7-8 . TRBJ2-7 14
TGTGCCAGCTCACCACGGGGACAGGGTGATGAAAAACTGTTTTTT CASSPRGQGDEKLFF TRBD1 TRBV18 . TRBJ1-4 15
TGTGCCAGCAGCTTAGTTAACAGCGGCTCACCCCTCCACTTT CASSLVNSGSPLHF . TRBV7-3 . TRBJ1-6 14
TGCGCCAGCAGCCAAGATAGACGGATTAACTATGGCTACACCTTC CASSQDRRINYGYTF . TRBV4-3 few TRBJ1-2 15
TGTGCCAGCAGCCTTCGACTAGCGGGGTCGAACAATGAGCAGTTCTTC CASSLRLAGSNNEQFF TRBD2 TRBV9 few TRBJ2-1 16
TGCAGCGTTGAATGGGAGAACCAAGAGACCCAGTACTTC CSVEWENQETQYF . TRBV29-1 . TRBJ2-5 13
TGCGCCAGCTGCCGGGACAGCAATCAGCCCCAGCATTTT CASCRDSNQPQHF . TRBV10-2 . TRBJ1-5 13
TGTGCCAGCAGCTCTCCAGGCTGGACAGGGTTGGAAAAACTGTTTTTT CASSSPGWTGLEKLFF TRBD1 TRBV7-9 . TRBJ1-4 16
TGTGCCAGCAGCTCGGGAAGGGACGGGGGCCAGGAGACCCAGTACTTC CASSSGRDGGQETQYF . TRBV5-8 . TRBJ2-5 16
TGTGCCAGCTCAACCCGGGAGGGGGCTAGCACAGATACGCAGTATTTT CASSTREGASTDTQYF . TRBV18 few TRBJ2-3 16
TGTGCCAGCAGCCAAGGGACACAAGAGACCCAGTACTTC CASSQGTQETQYF . TRBV14 few TRBJ2-5 13
TGTGCCAGTACCCAACCCAGCGGGACCTCTGGGGCCAACGTCCTGACTTTC CASTQPSGTSGANVLTF TRBD2 TRBV19 few TRBJ2-6 17
TGTGCCAGCAGTTCCGGGACCCTCTTCGAGCAGTTCTTC CASSSGTLFEQFF . TRBV7-9 few TRBJ2-1 13
TGCGCCAGCAGCTCCGGGACGATCACAGATACGCAGTATTTT CASSSGTITDTQYF . TRBV5-1 few TRBJ2-3 14